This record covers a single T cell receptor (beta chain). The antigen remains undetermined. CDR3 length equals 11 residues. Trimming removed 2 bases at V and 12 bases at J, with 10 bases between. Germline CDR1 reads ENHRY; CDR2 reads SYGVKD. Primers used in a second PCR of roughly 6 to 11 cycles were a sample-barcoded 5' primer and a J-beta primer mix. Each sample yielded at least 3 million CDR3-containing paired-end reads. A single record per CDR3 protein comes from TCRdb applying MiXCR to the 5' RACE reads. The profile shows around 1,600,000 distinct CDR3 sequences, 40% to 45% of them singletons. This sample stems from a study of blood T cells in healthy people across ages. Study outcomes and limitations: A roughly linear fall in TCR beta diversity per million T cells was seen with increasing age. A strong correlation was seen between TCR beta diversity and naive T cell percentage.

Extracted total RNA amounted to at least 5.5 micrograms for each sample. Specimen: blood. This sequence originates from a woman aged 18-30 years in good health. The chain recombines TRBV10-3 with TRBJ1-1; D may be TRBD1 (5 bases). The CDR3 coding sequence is TGTGCCATCAGTGAGGGGGGTCTACCTTTCTTT. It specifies CAISEGGLPFF.